The 12 T cell receptor beta chains below come from one sample, sequenced in a study of T cells in narcolepsy. Sequenced by immunoSEQ multiplex PCR; TCRdb stores in-frame clones only, minus some. This sample yields tens of thousands of clones, of which approximately 85% are seen a single time; about 1.5% belongs to the top ten. Sequencing was done on a sample of CD45RA- memory CD4+ T cells from PBMCs. The receptor source for this set is a human donor with narcolepsy.

This CDR3 is CASSVAGGLADTQYF. The DNA for the CDR3 is TGTGCCAGCAGCGTAGCGGGGGGGCTGGCAGATACGCAGTATTTT. The chain couples TRBV9 to TRBJ2-3; 8 nucleotides align to TRBD2. V lost 0 bases and J lost 4; bases outside the gene matches: 4. The CDR3 is 15 residues long. Germline V CDR1 and CDR2: SGDLS, YYNGEE.

In its sample, this clone was seen once. This chain joins TRBV7-2 and TRBJ2-7; the D gene could be TRBD1 or TRBD2 (6 bases each). The germline V and J ends were trimmed by 5 bases and 2 bases, with 16 bases remaining between them. The CDR3 has 15 amino acids. The germline gives CDR1 SGHTA, CDR2 FQGNSA. The CDR3 here is CASSRWGAGTYEQYF. For the CDR3, the DNA is TGTGCCAGCAGCCGATGGGGGGCAGGAACCTACGAGCAGTACTTC.

The chain carries TRBV5-6 and TRBJ2-7; D may be TRBD2 (6 bases). The CDR3 is made up of 17 amino acids. Germline lookup yields CDR1 SGHDT and CDR2 YYEEEE. Trimming stripped 2 bases from V and 0 bases from J, with 18 bases between. CDR3: CASSLGRGTPGSYEQYF. CDR3 DNA sequence: TGTGCCAGCAGCTTAGGTCGCGGGACCCCCGGCTCCTACGAGCAGTACTTC.

The chain has TRBV4-1 and TRBJ1-5; 7 positions agree with TRBD1. Losses at the gene ends were 3 bases for V and 4 bases for J; bases not matched to a gene: 6. The CDR3 has 15 residues. Germline V lookup: CDR1 MGHRA, CDR2 YSYEKL. CDR3 residues: CASSQTGKGNQPQHF. CDR3 coding DNA: TGCGCCAGCAGCCAGACAGGGAAGGGTAATCAGCCCCAGCATTTT.

The chain links TRBV29-1 to TRBJ2-1; 7 bases are a match to TRBD1. The CDR3 covers 13 residues. Germline values: CDR1 SQVTM, CDR2 ANQGSEA. Unmatched junction bases numbered 7, after V lost 6 bases and J lost 5 bases. In DNA, the CDR3 is TGCAGCGTCCAGTGGGACAGAAACAATGAGCAGTTCTTC. Translated, it gives CSVQWDRNNEQFF.

This chain uses TRBV9 with TRBJ2-6; D remains unclear. CDR1 and CDR2 (germline): SGDLS, YYNGEE. V lost 0 bases to trimming and J lost 2 bases, with 6 bases between them. The CDR3 totals 15 residues. CDR3 bases: TGTGCCAGCAGCGTAGGAGTGACTGGGGCCAACGTCCTGACTTTC. It is translated as CASSVGVTGANVLTF. Complete variable domain (other parts from reference TRBV9 and TRBJ2-6): DSGVTQTPKHLITATGQRVTLRCSPRSGDLSVYWYQQSLDQGLQFLIQYYNGEERAKGNILERFSAQQFPDLHSELNLSSLELGDSALYFCASSVGVTGANVLTFGAGSRLTVL.

The rearrangement uses TRBV9 and TRBJ1-3; TRBD1 agrees at 7 bases. The CDR3 covers 16 residues. CDR1 SGDLS and CDR2 YYNGEE come from the germline V gene. Losses at the gene ends were 3 bases for V and 4 bases for J; bases not matched to a gene: 10. In DNA form, the CDR3 reads TGTGCCAGCAGCGGACATGATGGGACAGAAGGAAACACCATATATTTT. This sequence encodes CASSGHDGTEGNTIYF.

Of note for this clone: The germline gene is not matched at one end of the junction; a read error may be the cause. The chain employs TRBV11-1 and TRBJ1-2; 8 nucleotides agree with TRBD1. The CDR3 totals 14 residues. Germline assignment: CDR1 SGHAT and CDR2 FQDESV (reference sequence). The CDR3 region has the DNA TGTGCCAGCAGCACCTTACAGGGGGACTATGACTACACCTTC. Translated, it gives CASSTLQGDYDYTF.

The chain is built from TRBV19 and TRBJ2-3, with 14 bases aligning to TRBD2. CDR3 length equals 15 residues. Germline loops: CDR1 LNHDA, CDR2 SQIVND (reference sequence). J lost 8 bases, V lost 4 bases, and 5 bases had no gene match. CDR3 DNA: TGTGCCAGTAGTACAGGACTAGCGGGGGGACGTACGCAGTATTTT. Protein sequence: CASSTGLAGGRTQYF.

This chain uses TRBV4-3 with TRBJ1-1; 7 bases agree with TRBD1. J lost 6 bases, V lost 0 bases, and 7 bases had no gene match. Germline V gene lookup returns CDR1 LGHNA and CDR2 YSLEER. The CDR3 length is 15 residues. The CDR3 loop is CASSQDRFGTAEAFF. CDR3 in DNA: TGCGCCAGCAGCCAAGATCGGTTTGGGACAGCTGAAGCTTTCTTT.

This chain connects TRBV7-9 to TRBJ1-2; no reliable D call. V lost 1 base, J lost 2 bases, and 8 bases lay in between. The length of the CDR3 is 14 residues. CDR1 SEHNR and CDR2 FQNEAQ come from the germline V gene (reference sequence). The CDR3 nucleotides are TGTGCCAGCAGCTTAGAAGCAGGAAACTATGGCTACACCTTC. It yields the protein CASSLEAGNYGYTF.

The chain carries TRBV6-5 and TRBJ1-4, with D hard to call. Germline V gene sequence: CDR1 MNHEY, CDR2 SVGAGI. This CDR3 comprises 13 residues. Trimming pared 6 bases from V and 2 bases from J, leaving 7 bases between. CDR3 loop: CASSPRTNEKLFF. CDR3 nucleotides: TGTGCCAGCAGCCCCCGGACTAATGAAAAACTGTTTTTT.